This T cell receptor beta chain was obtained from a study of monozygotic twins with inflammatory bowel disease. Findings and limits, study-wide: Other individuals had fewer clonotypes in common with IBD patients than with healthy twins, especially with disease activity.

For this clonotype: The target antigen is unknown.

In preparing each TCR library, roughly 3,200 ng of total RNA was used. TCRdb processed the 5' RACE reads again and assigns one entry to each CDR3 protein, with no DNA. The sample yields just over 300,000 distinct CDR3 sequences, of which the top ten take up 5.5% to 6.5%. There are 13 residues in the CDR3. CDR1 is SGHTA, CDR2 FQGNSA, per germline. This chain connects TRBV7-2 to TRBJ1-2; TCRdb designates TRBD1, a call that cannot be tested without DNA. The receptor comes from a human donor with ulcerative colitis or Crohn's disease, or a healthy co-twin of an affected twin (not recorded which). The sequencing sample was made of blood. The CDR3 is CASSLAGPGFYTF.